The clone carrying this T cell receptor beta chain was counted between two and nine times. The antigen remains undetermined. The data are from a study of CD8+ T cells in alopecia areata. Study as a whole: Once tofacitinib had been taken for 6 to 18 months, 6 months off drug followed. The study's findings and limits: As there was one nonresponder, how baseline CD8+ expansion relates to response remains uncertain.

Treatment given: oral pan-JAK inhibitor, 5-10 mg twice daily. Alopecia areata patients had lesional scalp punch biopsies and peripheral blood taken from them. With 3 bases removed from V and 5 bases from J, the gap between germline ends came to 8 bases. This CDR3 has 13 amino acids. In germline, CDR1 is KGHSH, CDR2 LQKENI. Extraction and reverse transcription of RNA yielded cDNA as the sequencing template. Produced via immunoSEQ multiplex PCR; TCRdb's table is partial and in-frame only. The sample has about 120,000 clones, 53% seen once. The sample here was CD4+ T cells sorted from blood, taken at week 4, from a patient treated with tofacitinib. This receptor was identified in a human donor with alopecia areata. The V gene is TRBV18, the J gene TRBJ2-1; D is perhaps TRBD1 (6 bases). CDR3: CASSPGQHNEQFF. CDR3 sequence (DNA): TGTGCCAGCTCACCCGGACAGCACAATGAGCAGTTCTTC.